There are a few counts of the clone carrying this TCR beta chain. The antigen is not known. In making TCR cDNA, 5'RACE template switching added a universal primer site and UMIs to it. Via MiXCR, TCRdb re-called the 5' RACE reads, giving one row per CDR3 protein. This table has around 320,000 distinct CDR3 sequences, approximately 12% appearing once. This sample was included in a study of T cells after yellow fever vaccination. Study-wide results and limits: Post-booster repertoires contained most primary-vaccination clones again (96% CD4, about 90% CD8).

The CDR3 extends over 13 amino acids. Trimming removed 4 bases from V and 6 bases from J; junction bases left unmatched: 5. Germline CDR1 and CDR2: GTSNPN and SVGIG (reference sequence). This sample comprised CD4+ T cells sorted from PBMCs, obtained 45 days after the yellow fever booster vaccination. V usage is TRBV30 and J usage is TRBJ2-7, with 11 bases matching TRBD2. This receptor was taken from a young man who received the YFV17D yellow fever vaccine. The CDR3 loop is CAWTLAGGAEQYF. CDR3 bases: TGTGCCTGGACCCTAGCGGGGGGTGCCGAGCAGTACTTC.